The rows below give T cell receptor beta chains drawn from one sample of a study of cytomegalovirus exposure and HLA in healthy donors. Assay used: immunoSEQ multiplex PCR; TCRdb lists only in-frame clones, some missing. The data contain roughly 180,000 clones, more than 65% of them seen just once; the ten biggest clones take up 1.3%. Material: PBMCs. These receptors came from a man aged 25 to 40 in good health and CMV-seronegative. CDR3s include the opening cysteine and the closing phenylalanine or tryptophan. Each record gives: clone size, J gene, D gene, V gene, CDR3 protein, CDR3 DNA. A D gene is named only where the DNA matches it firmly. Some rows mark clone size as missing; the rest say once, few, many or name a class of expanded clone.

size: -
J: TRBJ1-2
D: TRBD1
V: TRBV4-1
CDR3: CASSQGRQGFRGYTF
DNA: TGCGCCAGCAGCCAGGGCAGACAGGGGTTTCGCGGCTACACCTTC

size: -
J: TRBJ1-3
D: -
V: TRBV7-6
CDR3: CASSPWPETGNTIYF
DNA: TGTGCCAGCAGCCCCTGGCCTGAAACTGGAAACACCATATATTTT

size: -
J: TRBJ2-1
D: -
V: TRBV29-1
CDR3: CSATDYNEQFF
DNA: TGCAGCGCTACAGACTACAATGAGCAGTTCTTC

size: once
J: TRBJ2-1
D: -
V: TRBV4-3
CDR3: CASSQDLRRVSYNEQFF
DNA: TGCGCCAGCAGCCAAGATCTGCGGAGGGTCTCCTACAATGAGCAGTTCTTC

size: -
J: TRBJ1-5
D: -
V: TRBV30
CDR3: CAWSGGQSGNQPQHF
DNA: TGTGCCTGGAGTGGAGGACAGAGTGGGAATCAGCCCCAGCATTTT

size: -
J: TRBJ1-1
D: -
V: TRBV10-1
CDR3: CASTPDTNTEAFF
DNA: TGCGCCAGCACTCCCGACACGAACACTGAAGCTTTCTTT

size: -
J: TRBJ2-1
D: -
V: TRBV9
CDR3: CASSVGDNEQFF
DNA: TGTGCCAGCAGCGTAGGCGATAATGAGCAGTTCTTC

size: few
J: TRBJ1-1
D: -
V: TRBV6-5
CDR3: CASRETGLTEAFF
DNA: TGTGCCAGCAGAGAAACAGGGCTCACTGAAGCTTTCTTT

size: -
J: TRBJ2-3
D: TRBD1
V: TRBV7-9
CDR3: CASTPRRQGAADTQYF
DNA: TGTGCCAGCACCCCCCGGAGGCAGGGGGCAGCAGATACGCAGTATTTT

size: -
J: TRBJ2-1
D: -
V: TRBV5-1
CDR3: CASSQIPDSRSSYNEQFF
DNA: TGCGCCAGCAGCCAGATACCCGACAGTCGAAGCTCCTACAATGAGCAGTTCTTC

size: -
J: TRBJ1-1
D: -
V: TRBV5-8
CDR3: CASSPYTEAFF
DNA: TGTGCCAGCAGCCCGTACACTGAAGCTTTCTTT

size: once
J: TRBJ2-3
D: TRBD2
V: TRBV7-7
CDR3: CASSQGTAGGSDTQYF
DNA: TGTGCTAGCAGCCAAGGTACAGCGGGGGGGTCAGATACGCAGTATTTT

size: few
J: TRBJ1-2
D: -
V: TRBV30
CDR3: CAWSVSGNYGYTF
DNA: TGTGCCTGGAGTGTCTCCGGGAACTATGGCTACACCTTC

size: -
J: TRBJ2-1
D: -
V: TRBV20-1
CDR3: CRGPRGFF
DNA: TGCAGGGGGCCGCGGGGGTTCTTC

size: -
J: TRBJ2-3
D: TRBD2
V: TRBV5-1
CDR3: CASSQGQGTTYPYTQYF
DNA: TGCGCCAGCAGCCAAGGACAAGGGACTACCTATCCGTATACGCAGTATTTT

size: -
J: TRBJ1-5
D: -
V: TRBV27
CDR3: CASGGWDSNQPQHF
DNA: TGTGCCAGCGGGGGGTGGGATAGCAATCAGCCCCAGCATTTT

size: few
J: TRBJ2-3
D: TRBD2
V: TRBV6-1
CDR3: CASSEPRTSGRGADTQYF
DNA: TGTGCCAGCAGTGAACCCCGGACTAGCGGGAGAGGGGCAGATACGCAGTATTTT

size: -
J: TRBJ2-3
D: -
V: TRBV19
CDR3: CASSIQKSTDTQYF
DNA: TGTGCCAGTAGTATCCAGAAAAGCACAGATACGCAGTATTTT

size: few
J: TRBJ1-2
D: -
V: TRBV2
CDR3: CASVESNRANYGYTF
DNA: TGTGCCAGCGTAGAGTCTAACAGGGCTAACTATGGCTACACCTTC

size: -
J: TRBJ2-7
D: TRBD1
V: TRBV4-3
CDR3: CASSQGGTGQQYF
DNA: TGCGCCAGCAGCCAAGGGGGGACAGGGCAGCAGTACTTC

size: -
J: TRBJ2-3
D: TRBD2
V: TRBV5-1
CDR3: CASSLGAGGFTDTQYF
DNA: TGCGCCAGCAGCTTGGGGGCGGGGGGGTTCACAGATACGCAGTATTTT

size: -
J: TRBJ2-3
D: -
V: TRBV10-2
CDR3: CASTQDDTDTQYF
DNA: TGCGCCAGCACACAGGACGACACAGATACGCAGTATTTT

size: -
J: TRBJ2-4
D: -
V: TRBV7-2
CDR3: CASSLMGGLKNIQYF
DNA: TGTGCCAGCAGCTTAATGGGGGGACTGAAAAACATTCAGTACTTC

size: few
J: TRBJ2-5
D: -
V: TRBV4-1
CDR3: CASSQVHSAGEETQYF
DNA: TGCGCCAGCAGCCAAGTTCATTCAGCGGGCGAAGAGACCCAGTACTTC

size: -
J: TRBJ1-2
D: -
V: TRBV6-1
CDR3: CASSLMDDGSYTF
DNA: TGTGCCAGCAGTCTAATGGACGACGGGAGCTACACCTTC

size: -
J: TRBJ2-2
D: TRBD1
V: TRBV5-1
CDR3: CASSLGQGAEAGELFF
DNA: TGCGCCAGCAGCTTGGGGCAGGGGGCCGAGGCCGGGGAGCTGTTTTTT

size: -
J: TRBJ2-7
D: TRBD1
V: TRBV28
CDR3: CASSFPRTGGSYEQYF
DNA: TGTGCCAGCAGTTTCCCCCGGACAGGGGGATCCTACGAGCAGTACTTC

size: -
J: TRBJ1-5
D: TRBD1
V: TRBV28
CDR3: CASSFAGGFGNQPQHF
DNA: TGTGCCAGCAGTTTCGCAGGGGGGTTTGGCAATCAGCCCCAGCATTTT

size: few
J: TRBJ1-4
D: -
V: TRBV5-6
CDR3: CASSPNTRELFF
DNA: TGTGCCAGCAGCCCAAACACACGGGAACTGTTTTTT

size: once
J: TRBJ1-2
D: TRBD1
V: TRBV7-7
CDR3: CASSNRDRRVLDGYTF
DNA: TGTGCTAGCAGCAACCGGGACAGGAGGGTTTTAGATGGCTACACCTTC

size: -
J: TRBJ1-4
D: -
V: TRBV28
CDR3: CASCGGAATNEKLFF
DNA: TGTGCCTCCTGTGGGGGGGCCGCAACTAATGAAAAACTGTTTTTT

size: few
J: TRBJ1-1
D: TRBD1
V: TRBV5-1
CDR3: CASSLGGTGGFKAEAFF
DNA: TGCGCCAGCAGCTTGGGTGGGACAGGGGGCTTTAAAGCTGAAGCTTTCTTT

size: -
J: TRBJ2-7
D: TRBD2
V: TRBV7-9
CDR3: CSSSLALAGDYEQYF
DNA: TGTTCCAGCAGCTTAGCCCTAGCGGGCGACTACGAGCAGTACTTC

size: -
J: TRBJ2-7
D: TRBD2
V: TRBV10-1
CDR3: CASSASGRAGYEQYF
DNA: TGCGCCAGCAGTGCTAGCGGGAGGGCCGGCTACGAGCAGTACTTC

size: -
J: TRBJ2-7
D: TRBD1
V: TRBV5-8
CDR3: CASSADRAFLEQYF
DNA: TGTGCCAGCAGCGCCGACAGGGCCTTTCTCGAGCAGTACTTC

size: -
J: TRBJ2-7
D: -
V: TRBV4-3
CDR3: CASSQGTVYEQYF
DNA: TGCGCCAGCAGCCAAGGGACAGTCTACGAGCAGTACTTC